The 4 T cell receptor beta chains given below trace back to one sample, sequenced in a study of blood T cell repertoires in COVID-19. Data came from immunoSEQ multiplex PCR; TCRdb stores just in-frame clones and leaves some out. The data show a few hundred thousand clones, around nine tenths seen once. Material: peripheral blood. The receptors stem from a woman aged 25 to 39 with COVID-19, enrolled during active disease.

V gene TRBV24-1 combines with J gene TRBJ2-3; TRBD1 agrees at 7 bases. With V trimmed by 3 bases and J by 4 bases, 0 bases remained unmatched. The CDR3 is 13 amino acids. The germline V gene has CDR1 KGHDR and CDR2 SFDVKD. The DNA of the CDR3 is TGTGCCACCAGTGATCAGGGGGCAGATACGCAGTATTTT. Encoded protein: CATSDQGADTQYF.

This clone was found a few times. This chain connects TRBV30 to TRBJ1-1; possible D gene TRBD1, 5 bases. Per the germline V gene, CDR1 is GTSNPN and CDR2 is SVGIG (reference sequence). The CDR3 is 13 amino acids. V was pared by 2 bases and J by 3 bases, with 10 bases between. CDR3 sequence reads: CAWSSRGHTEAFF. DNA for the CDR3: TGTGCCTGGAGTTCTAGGGGCCACACTGAAGCTTTCTTT.

This rearrangement joins TRBV29-1 to TRBJ2-7; a weak D match, TRBD2 (7 bases). CDR1 and CDR2 from the germline V gene are SQVTM and ANQGSEA. V was clipped by 3 bases and J by 7 bases, with 13 bases between them. The CDR3 sequence is 12 residues long. CDR3 loop: CSVDVGGREQYF. DNA of the CDR3: TGCAGCGTTGATGTGGGGGGGCGAGAGCAGTACTTC.

V is TRBV9 and J is TRBJ1-1; TRBD1 might be the D (6 bases). V was shortened by 0 bases and J by 6 bases, with 9 bases between the two germline ends. From germline, CDR1 is SGDLS and CDR2 YYNGEE. CDR3 length: 13 amino acids. This CDR3 is CASSVGGGAEAFF. In DNA form, the CDR3 reads TGTGCCAGCAGCGTAGGCGGGGGCGCTGAAGCTTTCTTT.